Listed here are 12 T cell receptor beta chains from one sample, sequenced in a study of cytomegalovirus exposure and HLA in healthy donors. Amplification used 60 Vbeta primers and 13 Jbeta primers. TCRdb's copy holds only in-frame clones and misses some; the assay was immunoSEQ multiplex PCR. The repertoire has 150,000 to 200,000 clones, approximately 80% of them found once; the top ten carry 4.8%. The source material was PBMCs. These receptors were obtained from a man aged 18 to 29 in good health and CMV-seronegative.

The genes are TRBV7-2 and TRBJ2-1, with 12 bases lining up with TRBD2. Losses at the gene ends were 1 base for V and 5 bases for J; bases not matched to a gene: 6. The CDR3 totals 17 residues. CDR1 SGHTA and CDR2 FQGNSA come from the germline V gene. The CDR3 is CASSLELAGGPNNEQFF. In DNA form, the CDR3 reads TGTGCCAGCAGCTTAGAACTAGCGGGGGGCCCAAACAATGAGCAGTTCTTC.

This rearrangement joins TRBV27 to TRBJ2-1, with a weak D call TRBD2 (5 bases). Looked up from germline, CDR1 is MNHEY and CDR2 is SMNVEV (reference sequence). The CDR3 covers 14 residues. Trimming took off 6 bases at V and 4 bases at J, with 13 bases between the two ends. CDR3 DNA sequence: TGTGCCAGCAGCCTAAGCGGAGATTACAATGAGCAGTTCTTC. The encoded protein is CASSLSGDYNEQFF.

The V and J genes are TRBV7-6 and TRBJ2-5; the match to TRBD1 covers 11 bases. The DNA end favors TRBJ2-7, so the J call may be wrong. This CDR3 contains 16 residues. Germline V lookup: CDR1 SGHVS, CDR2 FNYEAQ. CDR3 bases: TGTGCCAGCAGCTTAGGTGGGACAGGGGGTTCCTACGAGCAGTACTTC. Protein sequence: CASSLGGTGGSYEQYF.

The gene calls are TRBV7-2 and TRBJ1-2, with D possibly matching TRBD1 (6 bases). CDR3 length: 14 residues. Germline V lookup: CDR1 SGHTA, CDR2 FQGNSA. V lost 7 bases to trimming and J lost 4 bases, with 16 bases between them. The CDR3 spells CASTSQGFGYGYTF. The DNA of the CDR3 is TGTGCCAGCACCTCCCAGGGGTTTGGCTATGGCTACACCTTC.

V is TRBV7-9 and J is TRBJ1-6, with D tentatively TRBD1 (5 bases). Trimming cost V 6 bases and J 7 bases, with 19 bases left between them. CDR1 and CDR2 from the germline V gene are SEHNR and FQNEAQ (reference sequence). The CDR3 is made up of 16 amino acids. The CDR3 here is CASSSPPTETNSPLHF. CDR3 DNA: TGTGCCAGCAGTTCCCCTCCGACAGAAACAAATTCACCCCTCCACTTT.

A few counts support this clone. CDR3 nucleotide sequence: TGTGCCAGCAGCATTGAGACAGGGATGTACTTC. Residues: CASSIETGMYF. The rearrangement links TRBV5-5 to TRBJ2-7; 7 bases are shared with TRBD1. The V gene end was trimmed by 4 bases and the J gene end by 12 bases; junction bases not matched to a gene: 7. The germline V gene encodes CDR1 SGHKS and CDR2 YYEKEE (reference sequence). CDR3 length: 11 residues. Together with reference TRBV5-5 and TRBJ2-7, the CDR3 gives the full variable domain: DAGVTQSPTHLIKTRGQQVTLRCSPISGHKSVSWYQQVLGQGPQFIFQYYEKEERGRGNFPDRFSARQFPNYSSELNVNALLLGDSALYLCASSIETGMYFGPGTRLTVT.

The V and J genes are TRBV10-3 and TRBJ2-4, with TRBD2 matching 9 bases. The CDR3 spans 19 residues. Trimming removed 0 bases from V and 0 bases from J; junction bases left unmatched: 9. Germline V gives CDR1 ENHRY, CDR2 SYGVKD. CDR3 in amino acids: CAISESRAGGQEAKNIQYF. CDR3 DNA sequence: TGTGCCATCAGTGAGTCAAGAGCGGGAGGCCAAGAAGCCAAAAACATTCAGTACTTC.

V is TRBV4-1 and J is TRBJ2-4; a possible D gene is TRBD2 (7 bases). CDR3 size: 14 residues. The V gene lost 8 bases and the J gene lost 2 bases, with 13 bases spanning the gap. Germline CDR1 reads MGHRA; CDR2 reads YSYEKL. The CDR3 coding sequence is TGCGCCAGCTTGGGGGGGGCAACCAAAAACATTCAGTACTTC. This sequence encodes CASLGGATKNIQYF.

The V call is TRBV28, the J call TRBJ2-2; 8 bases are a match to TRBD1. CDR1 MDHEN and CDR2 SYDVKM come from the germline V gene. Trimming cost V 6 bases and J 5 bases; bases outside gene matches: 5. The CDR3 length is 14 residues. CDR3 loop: CASRPGQATGELFF. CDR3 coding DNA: TGTGCCAGCAGACCGGGACAGGCTACCGGGGAGCTGTTTTTT.

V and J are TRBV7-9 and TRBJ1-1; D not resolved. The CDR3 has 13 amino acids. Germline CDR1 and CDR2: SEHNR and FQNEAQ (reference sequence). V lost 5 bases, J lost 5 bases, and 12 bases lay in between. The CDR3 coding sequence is TGTGCCAGCAGCCCAATGCGCGGGACTGAAGCTTTCTTT. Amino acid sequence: CASSPMRGTEAFF.

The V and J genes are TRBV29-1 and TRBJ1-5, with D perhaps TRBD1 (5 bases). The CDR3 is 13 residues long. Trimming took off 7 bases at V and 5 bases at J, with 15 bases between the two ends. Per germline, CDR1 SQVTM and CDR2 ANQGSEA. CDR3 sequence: CSANQGSDQPQHF. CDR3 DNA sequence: TGCAGCGCTAATCAGGGAAGCGATCAGCCCCAGCATTTT.

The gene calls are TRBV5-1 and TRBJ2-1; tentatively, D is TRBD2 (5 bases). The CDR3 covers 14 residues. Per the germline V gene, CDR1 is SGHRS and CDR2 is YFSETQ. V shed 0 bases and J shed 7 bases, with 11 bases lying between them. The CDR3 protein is CASSLASSLNEQFF. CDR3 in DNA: TGCGCCAGCAGCTTGGCCTCTAGCCTAAATGAGCAGTTCTTC.